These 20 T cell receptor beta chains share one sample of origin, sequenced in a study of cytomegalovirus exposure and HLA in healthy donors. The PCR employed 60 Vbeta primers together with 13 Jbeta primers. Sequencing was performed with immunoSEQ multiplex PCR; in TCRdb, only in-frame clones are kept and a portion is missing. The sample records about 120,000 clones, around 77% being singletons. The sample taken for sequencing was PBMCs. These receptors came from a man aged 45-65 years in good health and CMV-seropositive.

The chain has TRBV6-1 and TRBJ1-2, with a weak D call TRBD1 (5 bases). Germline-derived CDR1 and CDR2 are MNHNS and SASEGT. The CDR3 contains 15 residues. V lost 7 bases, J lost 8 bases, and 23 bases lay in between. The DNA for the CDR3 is TGTGCCAGCAACACCATCGGGGGGGGACGCCGAGGCTACACCTTC. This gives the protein CASNTIGGGRRGYTF.

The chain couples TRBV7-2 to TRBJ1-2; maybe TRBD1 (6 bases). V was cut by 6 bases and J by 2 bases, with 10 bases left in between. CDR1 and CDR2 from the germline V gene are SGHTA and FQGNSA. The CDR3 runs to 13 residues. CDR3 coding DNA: TGTGCCAGCAGTCAGGGGCAAAACTATGGCTACACCTTC. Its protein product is CASSQGQNYGYTF.

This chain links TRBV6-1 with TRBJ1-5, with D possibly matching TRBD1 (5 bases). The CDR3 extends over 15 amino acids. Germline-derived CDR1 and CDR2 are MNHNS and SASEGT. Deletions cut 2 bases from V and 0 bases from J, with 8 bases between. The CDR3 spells CASSELGVSNQPQHF. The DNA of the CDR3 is TGTGCCAGCAGTGAACTAGGGGTTAGCAATCAGCCCCAGCATTTT.

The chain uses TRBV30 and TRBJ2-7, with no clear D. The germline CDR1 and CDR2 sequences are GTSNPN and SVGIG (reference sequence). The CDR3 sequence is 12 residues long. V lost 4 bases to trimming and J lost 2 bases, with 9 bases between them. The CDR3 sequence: CAWTPGTYEQYF. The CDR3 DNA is TGTGCCTGGACCCCAGGTACCTACGAGCAGTACTTC.

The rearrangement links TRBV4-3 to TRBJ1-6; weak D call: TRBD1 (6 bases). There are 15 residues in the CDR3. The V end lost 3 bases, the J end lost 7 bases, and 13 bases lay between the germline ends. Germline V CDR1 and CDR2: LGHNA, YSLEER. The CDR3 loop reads CASSQWTEPNSPLHF. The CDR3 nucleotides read TGCGCCAGCAGCCAGTGGACAGAGCCAAATTCACCCCTCCACTTT.

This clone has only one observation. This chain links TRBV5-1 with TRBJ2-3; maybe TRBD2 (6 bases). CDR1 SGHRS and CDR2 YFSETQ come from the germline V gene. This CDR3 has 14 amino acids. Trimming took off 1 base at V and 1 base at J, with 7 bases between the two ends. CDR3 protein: CASSLWGGTDTQYF. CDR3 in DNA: TGCGCCAGCAGCTTGTGGGGGGGCACAGATACGCAGTATTTT.

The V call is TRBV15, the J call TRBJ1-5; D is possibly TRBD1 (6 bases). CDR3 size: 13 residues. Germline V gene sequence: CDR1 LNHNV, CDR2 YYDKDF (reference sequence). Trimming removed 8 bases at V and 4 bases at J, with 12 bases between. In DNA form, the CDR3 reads TGTGCCACCCGTCTAGGGGGAAATCAGCCCCAGCATTTT. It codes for CATRLGGNQPQHF.

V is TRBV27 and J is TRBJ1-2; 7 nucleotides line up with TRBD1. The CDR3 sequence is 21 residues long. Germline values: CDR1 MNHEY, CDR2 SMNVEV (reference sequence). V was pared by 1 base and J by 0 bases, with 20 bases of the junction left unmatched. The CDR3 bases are TGTGCCAGCAGTTTATACGCCACCAGAGGGGGCGCTGCCGGAGCTAACTATGGCTACACCTTC. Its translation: CASSLYATRGGAAGANYGYTF.

The CDR3 region is CAWKTVYTGELFF. Written as DNA, the CDR3 is TGTGCCTGGAAGACAGTTTACACCGGGGAGCTGTTTTTT. The chain employs TRBV30 and TRBJ2-2, with a weak D call TRBD1 (5 bases). The V and J ends lost 4 bases and 3 bases respectively, with 9 bases between them. Germline V gives CDR1 GTSNPN, CDR2 SVGIG (reference sequence). The CDR3 is 13 residues long.

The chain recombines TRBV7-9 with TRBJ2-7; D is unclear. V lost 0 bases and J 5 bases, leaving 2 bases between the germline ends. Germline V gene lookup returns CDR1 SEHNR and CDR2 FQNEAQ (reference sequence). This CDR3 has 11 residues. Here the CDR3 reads CASSLANEQYF. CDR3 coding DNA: TGTGCCAGCAGCTTAGCTAACGAGCAGTACTTC.

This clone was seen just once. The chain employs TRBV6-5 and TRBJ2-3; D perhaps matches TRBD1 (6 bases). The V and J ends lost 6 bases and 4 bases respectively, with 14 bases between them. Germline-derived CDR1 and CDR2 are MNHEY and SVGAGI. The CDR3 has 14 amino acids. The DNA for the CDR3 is TGTGCCAGCAGGTTGGGACACGAAGCAGATACGCAGTATTTT. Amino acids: CASRLGHEADTQYF.

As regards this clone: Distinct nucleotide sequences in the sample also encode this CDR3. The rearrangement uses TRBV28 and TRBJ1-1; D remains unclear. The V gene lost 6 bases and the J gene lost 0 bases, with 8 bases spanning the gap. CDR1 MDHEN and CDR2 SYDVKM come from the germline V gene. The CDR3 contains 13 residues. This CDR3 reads CASRTTVNTEAFF. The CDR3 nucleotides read TGTGCCAGCAGAACTACGGTGAACACTGAAGCTTTCTTT.

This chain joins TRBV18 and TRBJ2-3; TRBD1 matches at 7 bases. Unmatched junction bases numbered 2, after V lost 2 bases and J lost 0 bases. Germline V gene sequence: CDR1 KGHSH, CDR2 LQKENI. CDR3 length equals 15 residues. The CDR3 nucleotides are TGTGCCAGCTCACCAGACAGGGCTAGCACAGATACGCAGTATTTT. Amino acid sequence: CASSPDRASTDTQYF.

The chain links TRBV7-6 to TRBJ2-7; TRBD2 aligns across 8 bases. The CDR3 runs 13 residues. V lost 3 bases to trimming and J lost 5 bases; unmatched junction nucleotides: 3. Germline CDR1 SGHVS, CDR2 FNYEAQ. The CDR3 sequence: CASSFPGGHEQYF. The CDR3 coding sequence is TGTGCCAGCAGCTTCCCGGGGGGGCACGAGCAGTACTTC.

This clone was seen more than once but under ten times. CDR3 sequence: CASSLRGQLQETQYF. Written as DNA, the CDR3 is TGCGCCAGCAGCTTGCGGGGACAGCTTCAAGAGACCCAGTACTTC. The J gene is TRBJ2-5, the V gene TRBV5-1, with TRBD1 identical over 7 bases. Germline V gives CDR1 SGHRS, CDR2 YFSETQ. The ends lost 1 base at V and 2 bases at J; junction bases unmatched: 5. The CDR3 spans 15 residues.

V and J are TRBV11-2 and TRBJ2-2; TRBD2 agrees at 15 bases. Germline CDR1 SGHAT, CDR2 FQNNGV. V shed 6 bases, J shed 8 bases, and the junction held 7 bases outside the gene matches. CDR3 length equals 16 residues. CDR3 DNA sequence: TGTGCCAGCAGTCCGCCGGGACTAGCGGGAGGAGGGGAGCTGTTTTTT. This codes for CASSPPGLAGGGELFF.

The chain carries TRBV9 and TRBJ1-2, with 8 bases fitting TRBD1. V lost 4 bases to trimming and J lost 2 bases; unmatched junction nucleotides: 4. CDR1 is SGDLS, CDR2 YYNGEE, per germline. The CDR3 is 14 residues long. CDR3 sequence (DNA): TGTGCCAGCAGCTCGACAGGGGTGAACTATGGCTACACCTTC. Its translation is CASSSTGVNYGYTF.

The chain's CDR3 is CASSQRTAGQGRSGNTIYF. The CDR3 DNA reads TGTGCCAGCAGCCAAAGAACAGCGGGACAGGGAAGATCCGGAAACACCATATATTTT. This sequence joins TRBV14 and TRBJ1-3, with TRBD1 matching 9 bases. V lost 2 bases, J lost 4 bases, and 15 bases stayed unmatched. The CDR3 sequence is 19 residues long. Germline V lookup: CDR1 SGHDN, CDR2 FVKESK.

For the CDR3, the DNA is TGTGCCAGCAGCCCCCAAGCGGGGGCGTCCTACGAGCAGTACTTC. This gives the protein CASSPQAGASYEQYF. The chain employs TRBV9 and TRBJ2-7; 8 bases match TRBD2. Germline CDR1 reads SGDLS; CDR2 reads YYNGEE. Unmatched junction bases numbered 7, after V lost 4 bases and J lost 1 base. The CDR3 totals 15 residues.

CDR3 in amino acids: CAWKGQPGTEAFF. The CDR3 DNA follows: TGTGCCTGGAAGGGACAGCCGGGCACTGAAGCTTTCTTT. The chain employs TRBV30 and TRBJ1-1, with TRBD1 matching over 7 bases. Trimming took 4 bases from V and 4 from J; bases not matched to a gene: 6. This CDR3 contains 13 residues. The germline gives CDR1 GTSNPN, CDR2 SVGIG (reference sequence).